These T cell receptor beta chains were read from a single sample in a study of T cell responses to AZD1222 COVID-19 vaccine. Only in-frame clones appear in the TCRdb table, and some are missing; sequencing was by immunoSEQ multiplex PCR. Of about 200,000 clones detected, around 90% appear once; the ten largest clones hold 3.5% to 4%. Specimen: peripheral blood, collected 28 days after the second dose of the MenACWY control vaccine. These receptors were obtained from an adult who received the MenACWY meningococcal vaccine as a control. CDR3s include the opening cysteine and the closing phenylalanine or tryptophan. D genes are given only for firm matches.

NA TRBJ2-7 TRBV7-2 CASSLAGTYEQYF
TRBD1 TRBJ2-1 TRBV5-1 CASSLVAGGEEKQFF
TRBD2 TRBJ2-2 TRBV5-6 CASSLVPREGRSGELFF
NA TRBJ1-4 TRBV24-1 CATSLVGSEKLFF
NA TRBJ2-1 TRBV15 CAARGSSYNEQFF
NA TRBJ1-6 TRBV7-9 CASSLEKRGTHF
TRBD1 TRBJ2-5 TRBV2 CASRRDRGSPETQYF
NA TRBJ2-1 TRBV13 CASSSPLDSYNEQFF
TRBD1 TRBJ2-2 TRBV9 CASSVGGQGTTGELFF
NA TRBJ2-7 TRBV5-1 CASSRGGGTYEQYF